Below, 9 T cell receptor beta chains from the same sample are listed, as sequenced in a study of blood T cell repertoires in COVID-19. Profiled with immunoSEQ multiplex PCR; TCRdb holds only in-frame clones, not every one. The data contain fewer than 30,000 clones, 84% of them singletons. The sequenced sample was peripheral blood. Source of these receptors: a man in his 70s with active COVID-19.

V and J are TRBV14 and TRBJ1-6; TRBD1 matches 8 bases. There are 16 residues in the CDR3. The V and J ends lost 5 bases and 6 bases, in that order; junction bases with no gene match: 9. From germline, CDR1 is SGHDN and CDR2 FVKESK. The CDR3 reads CASSLRTGPFNSPLHF. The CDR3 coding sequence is TGTGCCAGCAGCTTGAGGACAGGGCCATTTAATTCACCCCTCCACTTT.

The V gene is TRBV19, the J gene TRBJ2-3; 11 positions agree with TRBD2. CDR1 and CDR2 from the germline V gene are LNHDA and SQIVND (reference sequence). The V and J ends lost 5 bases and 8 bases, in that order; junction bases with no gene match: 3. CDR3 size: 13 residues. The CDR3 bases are TGTGCCAGTAGTCCGGGGACTAGCGGTACGCAGTATTTT. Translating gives CASSPGTSGTQYF. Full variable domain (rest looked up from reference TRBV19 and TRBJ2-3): DGGITQSPKYLFRKEGQNVTLSCEQNLNHDAMYWYRQDPGQGLRLIYYSQIVNDFQKGDIAEGYSVSREKKESFPLTVTSAQKNPTAFYLCASSPGTSGTQYFGPGTRLTVL.

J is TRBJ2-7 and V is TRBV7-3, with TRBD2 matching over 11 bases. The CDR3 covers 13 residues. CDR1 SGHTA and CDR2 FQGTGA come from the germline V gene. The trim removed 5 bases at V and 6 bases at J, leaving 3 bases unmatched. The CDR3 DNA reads TGTGCCAGCAGCCCTACTAGCGGGGGCGAGCAGTACTTC. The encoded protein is CASSPTSGGEQYF. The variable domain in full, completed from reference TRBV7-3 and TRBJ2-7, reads GAGVSQTPSNKVTEKGKYVELRCDPISGHTALYWYRQSLGQGPEFLIYFQGTGAADDSGLPNDRFFAVRPEGSVSTLKIQRTERGDSAVYLCASSPTSGGEQYFGPGTRLTVT.

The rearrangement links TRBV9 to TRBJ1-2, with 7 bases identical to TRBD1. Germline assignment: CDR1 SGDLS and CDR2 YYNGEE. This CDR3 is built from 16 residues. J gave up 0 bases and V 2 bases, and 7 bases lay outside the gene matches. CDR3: CASSVSRTGSNYGYTF. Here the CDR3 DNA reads TGTGCCAGCAGCGTTTCCCGGACAGGCTCTAACTATGGCTACACCTTC.

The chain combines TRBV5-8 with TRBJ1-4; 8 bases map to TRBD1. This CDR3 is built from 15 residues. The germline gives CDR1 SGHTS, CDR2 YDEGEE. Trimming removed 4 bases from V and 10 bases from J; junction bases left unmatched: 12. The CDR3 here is CASSPSDRGIRKLFF. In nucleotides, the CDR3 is TGTGCCAGCAGCCCCTCCGACAGGGGCATTAGAAAACTGTTTTTT.

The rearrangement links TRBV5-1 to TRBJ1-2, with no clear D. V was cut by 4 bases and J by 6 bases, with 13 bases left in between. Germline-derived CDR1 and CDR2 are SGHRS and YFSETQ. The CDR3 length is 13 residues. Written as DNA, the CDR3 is TGCGCCAGCAGCAGACGGGGATTGGATGGCTACACCTTC. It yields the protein CASSRRGLDGYTF. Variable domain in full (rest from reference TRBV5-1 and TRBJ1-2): KAGVTQTPRYLIKTRGQQVTLSCSPISGHRSVSWYQQTPGQGLQFLFEYFSETQRNKGNFPGRFSGRQFSNSRSEMNVSTLELGDSALYLCASSRRGLDGYTFGSGTRLTVV.

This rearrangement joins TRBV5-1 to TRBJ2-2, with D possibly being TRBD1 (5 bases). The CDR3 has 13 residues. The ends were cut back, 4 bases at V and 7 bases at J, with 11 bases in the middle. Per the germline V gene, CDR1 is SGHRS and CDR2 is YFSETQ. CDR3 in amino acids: CASSPRASGELFF. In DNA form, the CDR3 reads TGCGCCAGCAGCCCCAGGGCAAGCGGGGAGCTGTTTTTT.

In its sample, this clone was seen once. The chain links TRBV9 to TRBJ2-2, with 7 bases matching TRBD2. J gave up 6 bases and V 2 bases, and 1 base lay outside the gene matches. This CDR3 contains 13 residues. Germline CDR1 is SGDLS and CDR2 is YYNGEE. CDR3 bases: TGTGCCAGCAGCGTTACTAGCGCCGGGGAGCTGTTTTTT. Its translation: CASSVTSAGELFF.

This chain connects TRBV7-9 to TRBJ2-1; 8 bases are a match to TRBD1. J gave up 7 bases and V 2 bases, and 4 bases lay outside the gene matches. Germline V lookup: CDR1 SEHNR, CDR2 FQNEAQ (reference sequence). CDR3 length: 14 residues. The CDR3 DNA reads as TGTGCCAGCAGCTTACAGGGGGCGATGAATGAGCAGTTCTTC. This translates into CASSLQGAMNEQFF.